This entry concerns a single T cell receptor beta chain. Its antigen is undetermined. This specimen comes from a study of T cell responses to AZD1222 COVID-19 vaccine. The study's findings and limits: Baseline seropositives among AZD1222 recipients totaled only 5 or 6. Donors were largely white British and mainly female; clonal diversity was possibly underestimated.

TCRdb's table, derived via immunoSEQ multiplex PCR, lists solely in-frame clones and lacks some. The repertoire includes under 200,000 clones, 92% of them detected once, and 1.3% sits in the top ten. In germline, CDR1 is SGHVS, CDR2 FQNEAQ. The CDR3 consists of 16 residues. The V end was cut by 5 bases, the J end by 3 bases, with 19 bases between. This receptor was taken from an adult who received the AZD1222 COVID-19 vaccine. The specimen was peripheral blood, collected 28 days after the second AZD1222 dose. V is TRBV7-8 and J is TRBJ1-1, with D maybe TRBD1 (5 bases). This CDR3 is CASSPQGLRGDTEAFF. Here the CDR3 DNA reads TGTGCCAGCAGCCCTCAGGGACTCCGAGGCGACACTGAAGCTTTCTTT.